This record looks at one T cell receptor beta chain sequence and its context. The data stem from a study of cytotoxic CD8 clonotypes in ibrutinib-treated CLL. This table comes from immunoSEQ multiplex PCR, and its TCRdb copy is limited to in-frame clones, with some not included. The table lists approximately 150,000 clones, more than 80% of them singletons. Looked up from germline, CDR1 is MNHNS and CDR2 is SASEGT. V shed 8 bases, J shed 1 base, and the junction held 8 bases outside the gene matches. CDR3 size: 15 residues. The sequencing used PBMCs, collected after 24 months of ibrutinib treatment. The clonotype comes from a human donor with chronic lymphocytic leukemia. The chain recombines TRBV6-1 with TRBJ1-2, with 9 bases lining up with TRBD1. The CDR3 DNA is TGTGCCAGCCTGGGACAGGGACCGATTAACTATGGCTACACCTTC. Its translation: CASLGQGPINYGYTF.